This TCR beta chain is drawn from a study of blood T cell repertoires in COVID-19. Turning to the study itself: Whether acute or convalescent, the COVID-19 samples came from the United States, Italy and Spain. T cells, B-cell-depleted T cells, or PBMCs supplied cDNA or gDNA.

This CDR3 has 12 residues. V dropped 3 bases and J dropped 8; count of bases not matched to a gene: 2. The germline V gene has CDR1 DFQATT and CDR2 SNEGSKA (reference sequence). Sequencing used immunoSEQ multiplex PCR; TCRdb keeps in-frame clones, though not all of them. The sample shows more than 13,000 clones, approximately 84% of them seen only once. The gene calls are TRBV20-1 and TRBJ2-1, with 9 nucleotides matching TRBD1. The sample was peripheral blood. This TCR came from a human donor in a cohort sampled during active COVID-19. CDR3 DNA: TGCAGTGCTAGTACAGGGGGCGATGAGCAGTTCTTC. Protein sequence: CSASTGGDEQFF.